Below are 22 T cell receptor beta chains sequenced from a single sample in a study of CD8+CD57+ T cells in acquired aplastic anemia. Using genomic DNA as the template, TCR beta VDJ and CDR3 profiling was carried out. TCRdb reprocessed the reads via MiXCR and lists one record per CDR3 protein. The table has under 350,000 distinct CDR3 sequences, under 60% seen once. An expansion of CD8+CD57+ cells by flow cytometry had been shown in patients chosen for sequencing. Source material: sorted CD4+, CD8+, or CD8+CD57+ T cells (not recorded which) from PBMCs. The receptors derive from a human donor with aplastic anemia.

This clonotype came up a few times. The chain uses TRBV2 and TRBJ2-3; possibly TRBD2 for D (5 bases). The CDR3 length is 14 residues. Deletions cut 5 bases from V and 0 bases from J, with 9 bases between. CDR1 and CDR2 from the germline V gene are SNHLY and FYNNEI. CDR3 protein: CASSKDWSTDTQYF. DNA for the CDR3: TGTGCCAGCAGTAAGGACTGGAGCACAGATACGCAGTATTTT.

The rearrangement links TRBV20-1 to TRBJ2-3, with 7 bases fitting TRBD2. The V segment lost 4 bases and the J segment 2 bases; nucleotides outside the gene matches: 6. The CDR3 consists of 14 residues. Germline V gene data show CDR1 as DFQATT and CDR2 as SNEGSKA (reference sequence). The CDR3 region has the DNA TGCAGTGCTATCTCTAGCGGTTTCACAGATACGCAGTATTTT. The encoded protein is CSAISSGFTDTQYF.

V usage is TRBV5-6 and J usage is TRBJ2-1; D is unclear. V dropped 3 bases and J dropped 9 bases, with 10 bases sitting between them. The CDR3 runs 12 residues. Germline-derived CDR1 and CDR2 are SGHDT and YYEEEE. CDR3 region: CASSWVVGEQFF. In DNA form, the CDR3 reads TGTGCCAGCAGCTGGGTCGTCGGTGAGCAGTTCTTC.

The table lists this clonotype with many counts. The chain links TRBV5-1 to TRBJ1-6, with D tentatively TRBD1 (5 bases). Trimming removed 0 bases from V and 7 bases from J, with 14 bases in between. CDR1 and CDR2 from the germline V gene are SGHRS and YFSETQ. The CDR3 contains 16 residues. CDR3 protein: CASSLAPRRDNSPLHF. DNA of the CDR3: TGCGCCAGCAGCTTGGCCCCGCGCAGGGACAATTCACCCCTCCACTTT.

This clonotype has ten or more counts. The chain joins TRBV9 to TRBJ2-1; TRBD1 matches at 8 bases. This CDR3 is built from 15 residues. CDR1 is SGDLS and CDR2 is YYNGEE in the germline V gene. Unmatched junction bases numbered 1, after V lost 0 bases and J lost 2 bases. Written as DNA, the CDR3 is TGTGCCAGCAGCGTAGGACAGGGGCCCTACAATGAGCAGTTCTTC. Amino acid sequence: CASSVGQGPYNEQFF.

This clonotype was seen a handful of times. The V call is TRBV20-1, the J call TRBJ2-5; D is tentatively TRBD1 or TRBD2 (7 bases each). In germline, CDR1 is DFQATT, CDR2 SNEGSKA (reference sequence). V lost 5 bases, J lost 4 bases, and 11 bases lay in between. CDR3 size: 12 residues. CDR3: CSAPGGVETQYF. The CDR3 DNA follows: TGCAGTGCTCCAGGGGGGGTAGAGACCCAGTACTTC.

The V call is TRBV14, the J call TRBJ1-1; D unclear. In germline, CDR1 is SGHDN, CDR2 FVKESK. The CDR3 runs 16 residues. Trimming pared 3 bases from V and 3 bases from J, leaving 17 bases between. The CDR3 nucleotides read TGTGCCAGCAGCCAGGCCCCGGGGATGGGAGACACTGAAGCTTTCTTT. This encodes CASSQAPGMGDTEAFF.

The genes are TRBV7-8 and TRBJ1-3, with 9 bases aligning to TRBD1. Germline V gene sequence: CDR1 SGHVS, CDR2 FQNEAQ. Unmatched junction bases numbered 7, after V lost 6 bases and J lost 4 bases. The CDR3 is 15 residues long. This chain's CDR3 is CASRIQGALGNTIYF. The CDR3, as DNA: TGTGCCAGCAGGATACAGGGGGCGCTAGGAAACACCATATATTTT.

The rearrangement uses TRBV5-6 and TRBJ1-2; 8 nucleotides match TRBD1. CDR3 length equals 15 residues. J lost 4 bases, V lost 1 base, and 6 bases had no gene match. CDR1 is SGHDT, CDR2 YYEEEE, per germline. The CDR3 DNA reads as TGTGCCAGCAGCTTGTTGGGACAGGCATTCTATGGCTACACCTTC. Translating it yields CASSLLGQAFYGYTF.

In this sample, this clonotype turned up a few times. The chain joins TRBV10-3 to TRBJ2-7; TRBD1 aligns across 11 bases. The CDR3 length is 13 residues. The V and J ends lost 10 bases and 4 bases, in that order; junction bases with no gene match: 6. Germline lookup yields CDR1 ENHRY and CDR2 SYGVKD. The CDR3 sequence: CATQDRGLYEQYF. The CDR3 DNA follows: TGTGCCACCCAGGACAGGGGGCTTTACGAGCAGTACTTC.

The chain is built from TRBV5-1 and TRBJ2-7; 7 bases map to TRBD1. The trim removed 4 bases at V and 0 bases at J, leaving 4 bases unmatched. The CDR3 covers 14 residues. Germline CDR1 reads SGHRS; CDR2 reads YFSETQ. The CDR3, as DNA: TGCGCCAGCAGCCCCGGGACAGACTCCTACGAGCAGTACTTC. Translation gives CASSPGTDSYEQYF.

The chain combines TRBV7-3 with TRBJ1-1; 7 bases match TRBD1. V trimming: 5 bases; J trimming: 0 bases; junction bases outside the gene matches: 9. This CDR3 has 16 amino acids. Germline lookup yields CDR1 SGHTA and CDR2 FQGTGA. The CDR3 coding sequence is TGTGCCAGCAGCCCAGGCTCGGACAGGATGAACACTGAAGCTTTCTTT. It codes for CASSPGSDRMNTEAFF.

This clonotype was counted once. The CDR3 reads CASSDLASEYGEQFF. The CDR3 DNA reads as TGTGCCAGCAGTGACTTAGCTAGCGAATACGGTGAGCAGTTCTTC. V usage is TRBV6-4 and J usage is TRBJ2-1; D is perhaps TRBD2 (6 bases). The germline V gene encodes CDR1 MRHNA and CDR2 SNTAGT. The CDR3 covers 15 residues. Trimming cost V 1 base and J 9 bases, with 16 bases left between them.

The V and J genes are TRBV19 and TRBJ2-1; no firm D call. V lost 7 bases and J 5 bases, leaving 6 bases between the germline ends. From germline, CDR1 is LNHDA and CDR2 SQIVND (reference sequence). The CDR3 is made up of 11 amino acids. CDR3: CASTGHNEQFF. The CDR3 DNA follows: TGTGCCAGTACCGGGCACAATGAGCAGTTCTTC.

The chain combines TRBV29-1 with TRBJ2-1, with TRBD2 matching over 8 bases. The CDR3 loop spans 14 amino acids. CDR1 and CDR2 from the germline V gene are SQVTM and ANQGSEA. V was clipped by 4 bases and J by 7 bases; unmatched bases: 9. As DNA, the CDR3 is TGCAGCGTTGGACGCGGGGGGCGGACTAATGAGCAGTTCTTC. This gives the protein CSVGRGGRTNEQFF.

This chain connects TRBV6-1 to TRBJ2-7, with 12 bases lining up with TRBD2. From germline, CDR1 is MNHNS and CDR2 SASEGT. J lost 3 bases, V lost 6 bases, and 9 bases had no gene match. There are 16 residues in the CDR3. DNA of the CDR3: TGTGCCAGCAGCCCCGGACTAGCGGGGTGGAGCTACGAGCAGTACTTC. Protein sequence: CASSPGLAGWSYEQYF.

This clonotype was seen repeatedly, ten times or more. The rearrangement uses TRBV19 and TRBJ2-3, with 10 bases fitting TRBD1. The CDR3 length is 16 residues. V dropped 5 bases and J dropped 2; count of bases not matched to a gene: 7. The germline V gene has CDR1 LNHDA and CDR2 SQIVND (reference sequence). DNA for the CDR3: TGTGCCAGTAGTCCAACGACAGGGGGCTACACAGATACGCAGTATTTT. Translation: CASSPTTGGYTDTQYF. The whole variable domain, remainder taken from reference TRBV19 and TRBJ2-3, is DGGITQSPKYLFRKEGQNVTLSCEQNLNHDAMYWYRQDPGQGLRLIYYSQIVNDFQKGDIAEGYSVSREKKESFPLTVTSAQKNPTAFYLCASSPTTGGYTDTQYFGPGTRLTVL.

The J gene is TRBJ1-5, the V gene TRBV7-9; the D is unclear. V lost 1 base and J 9 bases, leaving 7 bases between the germline ends. The CDR3 consists of 12 residues. Germline V gene lookup returns CDR1 SEHNR and CDR2 FQNEAQ (reference sequence). The CDR3 coding sequence is TGTGCCAGCAGCTTAGGCAGCCTGCCCCAGCATTTT. Amino acids: CASSLGSLPQHF.

V and J are TRBV2 and TRBJ1-5; perhaps TRBD1 as D (5 bases). V was shortened by 2 bases and J by 3 bases, with 17 bases between the two germline ends. The CDR3 extends over 17 amino acids. CDR1 and CDR2 from the germline V gene are SNHLY and FYNNEI. The CDR3 region is CASSENGAGWDNQPQHF. The CDR3 DNA is TGTGCCAGCAGTGAAAACGGGGCAGGGTGGGACAATCAGCCCCAGCATTTT.

This clonotype has at least ten counts. The chain employs TRBV7-8 and TRBJ2-4, with 15 bases that match TRBD2. The junction had 10 bases not matched to a gene; V was cut back by 5 bases and J by 2 bases. The CDR3 runs 19 residues. Germline V gene data show CDR1 as SGHVS and CDR2 as FQNEAQ. The CDR3 sequence: CASSIQGLAGGNTKNIQYF. CDR3 sequence (DNA): TGTGCCAGCAGCATACAGGGACTAGCGGGAGGAAACACCAAAAACATTCAGTACTTC.

V gene TRBV10-3 combines with J gene TRBJ1-1, with TRBD1 as a possible D gene (5 bases). With 4 bases removed from V and 0 bases from J, the gap between germline ends came to 9 bases. Germline V gives CDR1 ENHRY, CDR2 SYGVKD. This CDR3 region has 14 residues. The CDR3 sequence is CAISGEGMNTEAFF. CDR3 coding DNA: TGTGCCATCAGTGGCGAGGGGATGAACACTGAAGCTTTCTTT.

V and J are TRBV7-2 and TRBJ2-7; TRBD2 agrees at 10 bases. J lost 1 base, V lost 5 bases, and 8 bases had no gene match. Per the germline V gene, CDR1 is SGHTA and CDR2 is FQGNSA. The length of the CDR3 is 16 residues. The chain's CDR3 is CASSLPLAGISYEQYF. CDR3 DNA sequence: TGTGCCAGCAGCCTCCCACTAGCGGGGATATCCTACGAGCAGTACTTC.